What follows is one TCR beta chain and its context. What it binds is not known. Second doses were pooled across both intervals (about 4 or about 12 weeks). These data belong to a study of T cell responses to AZD1222 COVID-19 vaccine. The data were produced by immunoSEQ multiplex PCR, yet TCRdb's version contains in-frame clones alone and is incomplete. Here the sample spans about 120,000 clones, roughly nine tenths being singletons. V was pared by 3 bases and J by 5 bases, with 11 bases of the junction left unmatched. The length of the CDR3 is 17 residues. The germline V gene has CDR1 LGHDT and CDR2 YNNKEL (reference sequence). Findings and limits, study-wide: White British ancestry dominated among donors, who included more females, and clonal diversity was possibly underestimated. It was only a handful of AZD1222 recipients who were seropositive at baseline. Rises in breadth and depth of Spike-specific TCRs came after two AZD1222 doses.

The source was peripheral blood, collected 28 days after the second AZD1222 dose. The rearrangement joins TRBV3-1 (or the pseudogene TRBV3-2) to TRBJ2-2; 8 positions match TRBD1. This receptor was identified in an adult who received the AZD1222 COVID-19 vaccine. As DNA, the CDR3 is TGTGCCAGCAGCCACAATTCCGGGACAGGCGGGACCGGGGAGCTGTTTTTT. Protein sequence: CASSHNSGTGGTGELFF.